This T cell receptor beta chain was identified in a study of blood T cell repertoires in COVID-19. Looking at the study overall: There were acute and convalescent COVID-19 samples, and they came from the United States, Italy and Spain. From T cells, B-cell-depleted T cells, or PBMCs came the material, which was cDNA or gDNA.

V lost 1 base and J 6 bases, leaving 18 bases between the germline ends. The germline V gene encodes CDR1 LNHDA and CDR2 SQIVND (reference sequence). The CDR3 sequence is 17 residues long. Sequencing used immunoSEQ multiplex PCR; TCRdb keeps in-frame clones, though not all of them. The data show 23,000 or so clones, 87% seen once. This sequence joins TRBV19 and TRBJ2-2, with D perhaps TRBD2 (5 bases). The sequence came from a man aged 50-59 years with active COVID-19. The specimen was peripheral blood. CDR3 DNA: TGTGCCAGTAGTATAGTGTTTCCGACTGGGCGGGCCGGGGAGCTGTTTTTT. Encoded protein: CASSIVFPTGRAGELFF.